Each of the 27 T cell receptor beta chains below was sequenced from the same sample in a study of early T cells in non-severe SARS-CoV-2 infection. TCRdb processed the 5' RACE reads anew with MiXCR; each CDR3 protein has one entry. The sample holds some 64,000 distinct CDR3 sequences, 20% seen once. The specimen comprised whole blood, sampled at baseline. The source of these receptors is an adult who was a healthcare worker with PCR-confirmed SARS-CoV-2 infection or an uninfected control (not recorded which).

The chain carries TRBV5-6 and TRBJ2-1, with a tentative D call TRBD1 (5 bases). Deletions cut 5 bases from V and 4 bases from J, with 13 bases between. This CDR3 has 14 residues. Looked up from germline, CDR1 is SGHDT and CDR2 is YYEEEE. CDR3 residues: CASSRGAEYNEQFF. The CDR3 DNA reads TGTGCCAGCAGTAGGGGCGCGGAATACAATGAGCAGTTCTTC. Looking up the rest from reference TRBV5-6 and TRBJ2-1 gives the full variable domain: DAGVTQSPTHLIKTRGQQVTLRCSPKSGHDTVSWYQQALGQGPQFIFQYYEEEERQRGNFPDRFSGHQFPNYSSELNVNALLLGDSALYLCASSRGAEYNEQFFGPGTRLTVL.

The chain has TRBV4-2 and TRBJ2-7, with D unresolved. V was cut by 2 bases and J by 3 bases, with 8 bases left in between. Germline V gene lookup returns CDR1 LGHNA and CDR2 YNFKEQ. There are 13 residues in the CDR3. CDR3 region: CASSQNGFYEQYF. The CDR3 coding sequence is TGTGCCAGCAGCCAAAACGGTTTCTACGAGCAGTACTTC.

This clonotype was seen a handful of times. This chain uses TRBV2 with TRBJ1-1; a possible D gene is TRBD1 (6 bases). Germline-derived CDR1 and CDR2 are SNHLY and FYNNEI. With 8 bases removed from V and 0 bases from J, the gap between germline ends came to 13 bases. The CDR3 consists of 14 residues. CDR3 amino acids: CASLWAGVNTEAFF. CDR3 nucleotides: TGTGCCAGCCTCTGGGCAGGGGTGAACACTGAAGCTTTCTTT.

This clonotype occurred a few times. The chain uses TRBV5-1 and TRBJ2-5, with TRBD1 matching 9 bases. CDR3 length: 14 amino acids. CDR1 is SGHRS and CDR2 is YFSETQ in the germline V gene. V gave up 2 bases and J gave up 2 bases; unmatched junction bases: 1. The CDR3 spells CASSFGQGQETQYF. CDR3 DNA: TGCGCCAGCAGCTTCGGACAGGGGCAAGAGACCCAGTACTTC.

This clonotype was counted a few times. V is TRBV18 and J is TRBJ1-1; TRBD1 matches 10 bases. V shed 3 bases, J shed 9 bases, and the junction held 10 bases outside the gene matches. Germline V CDR1 and CDR2: KGHSH, LQKENI. The CDR3 totals 15 residues. CDR3 in amino acids: CASSPGVKGQGQAFF. In nucleotides, the CDR3 is TGTGCCAGCTCACCGGGGGTAAAGGGACAGGGGCAAGCTTTCTTT. The full variable domain, its missing parts supplied by reference TRBV18 and TRBJ1-1, is NAGVMQNPRHLVRRRGQEARLRCSPMKGHSHVYWYRQLPEEGLKFMVYLQKENIIDESGMPKERFSAEFPKEGPSILRIQQVVRGDSAAYFCASSPGVKGQGQAFFGQGTRLTVV.

This clonotype appeared a few times. The J gene is TRBJ2-7, the V gene TRBV18, with 7 bases lining up with TRBD1. V shed 0 bases, J shed 1 base, and the junction held 9 bases outside the gene matches. Germline CDR1 is KGHSH and CDR2 is LQKENI. This CDR3 has 17 residues. Written as DNA, the CDR3 is TGTGCCAGCTCACCACCGACAGGGAGAGGTAGTTCCTACGAGCAGTACTTC. Protein product: CASSPPTGRGSSYEQYF.

This clonotype was observed a few times. The rearrangement joins TRBV10-2 to TRBJ1-6, with D maybe TRBD1 (5 bases). CDR3 length: 14 residues. The germline CDR1 and CDR2 sequences are WSHSY and SAAADI. V was shortened by 8 bases and J by 3 bases, with 11 bases between the two germline ends. CDR3 sequence reads: CASGGGNYNSPLHF. Written as DNA, the CDR3 is TGCGCCAGCGGCGGGGGGAACTATAATTCACCCCTCCACTTT.

The gene calls are TRBV11-2 and TRBJ1-5, with 7 positions matching TRBD1. The junction had 2 bases not matched to a gene; V was cut back by 3 bases and J by 3 bases. CDR3 size: 14 residues. CDR1 is SGHAT and CDR2 is FQNNGV in the germline V gene. In DNA, the CDR3 is TGTGCCAGCAGCTTTGAGGGGGCCAATCAGCCCCAGCATTTT. Its protein is CASSFEGANQPQHF.

This clonotype was detected a few times. This chain uses TRBV11-2 with TRBJ1-1; TRBD1 matches at 8 bases. Trimming cost V 5 bases and J 5 bases; bases outside gene matches: 16. The length of the CDR3 is 17 residues. Germline loops: CDR1 SGHAT, CDR2 FQNNGV. CDR3 sequence: CASSHRQGRTVQTEAFF. Here the CDR3 DNA reads TGTGCCAGCAGCCACCGACAGGGGAGGACGGTACAGACTGAAGCTTTCTTT.

This clonotype was observed a handful of times. The V gene is TRBV29-1, the J gene TRBJ1-1, with no clear D. Germline V gene lookup returns CDR1 SQVTM and CDR2 ANQGSEA. V gave up 7 bases and J gave up 1 base, with 10 bases separating them. This CDR3 region has 12 residues. CDR3 sequence: CSASGRNTEAFF. The CDR3 DNA is TGCAGCGCGTCGGGAAGGAACACTGAAGCTTTCTTT.

This clonotype was seen at least ten times. The rearrangement joins TRBV9 to TRBJ2-2; either TRBD1 or TRBD2 may fit D (5 bases each). Per germline, CDR1 SGDLS and CDR2 YYNGEE. V was trimmed by 4 bases and J by 4 bases, leaving 14 bases between them. This CDR3 comprises 15 residues. CDR3 DNA: TGTGCCAGCAGCCTCTTGACGGGGCGCACCGGGGAGCTGTTTTTT. It codes for CASSLLTGRTGELFF.

This clonotype was observed many times. The genes are TRBV10-1 and TRBJ2-3; 8 bases align to TRBD1. Germline assignment: CDR1 WNHNN and CDR2 SYGVQD (reference sequence). V dropped 6 bases and J dropped 4; count of bases not matched to a gene: 6. The CDR3 sequence is 14 residues long. CDR3 sequence reads: CASSFGQGPDTQYF. For the CDR3, the DNA is TGCGCCAGCAGCTTCGGACAGGGTCCAGATACGCAGTATTTT.

This clonotype was picked up one time. This chain joins TRBV12-3 or TRBV12-4 and TRBJ1-5; TRBD1 might be the D (6 bases). This CDR3 spans 16 amino acids. Trimming stripped 6 bases from V and 0 bases from J, with 15 bases between. CDR3 nucleotides: TGTGCCAGCAGCCCGGGGGGGCCTTATAGCAATCAGCCCCAGCATTTT. Its protein product is CASSPGGPYSNQPQHF.

The CDR3: CASSFTGAAGELFF. The DNA for the CDR3 is TGTGCCAGCAGCTTTACGGGGGCAGCCGGGGAGCTGTTTTTT. This chain connects TRBV7-2 to TRBJ2-2; tentatively, D is TRBD1 or TRBD2 (6 bases each). Germline lookup yields CDR1 SGHTA and CDR2 FQGNSA. The CDR3 has 14 residues. Trimming took off 3 bases at V and 6 bases at J, with 11 bases between the two ends.

The chain couples TRBV5-6 to TRBJ1-2; D is unclear. Trimming took 0 bases from V and 2 from J, leaving 2 bases between them. Germline assignment: CDR1 SGHDT and CDR2 YYEEEE. The CDR3 runs to 12 residues. CDR3 nucleotides: TGTGCCAGCAGCTTGGGAAACTATGGCTACACCTTC. Protein: CASSLGNYGYTF.

This clonotype was observed a handful of times. The rearrangement joins TRBV2 to TRBJ2-2; tentatively, D is TRBD1 (6 bases). Germline CDR1 SNHLY, CDR2 FYNNEI. The CDR3 has 14 residues. Trimming took 2 bases from V and 6 from J, leaving 10 bases between them. CDR3 nucleotides: TGTGCCAGCAGTGAACAGGGGATATCCGGGGAGCTGTTTTTT. Translation: CASSEQGISGELFF.

The chain links TRBV12-3 or TRBV12-4 to TRBJ1-5; D not certain. The CDR3 is 13 amino acids. Trimming took off 2 bases at V and 2 bases at J, with 4 bases between the two ends. This CDR3 reads CASSLTGNQPQHF. Written as DNA, the CDR3 is TGTGCCAGCAGTTTAACGGGCAATCAGCCCCAGCATTTT.

V is TRBV20-1 and J is TRBJ1-1, with D unclear. This CDR3 contains 11 residues. Per germline, CDR1 DFQATT and CDR2 SNEGSKA (reference sequence). Trimming took off 0 bases at V and 11 bases at J, with 10 bases between the two ends. The DNA of the CDR3 is TGCAGTGCTAGAGAACGACGGAGGGCTTTCTTT. Amino acids: CSARERRRAFF.

This clonotype was seen at least ten times. The chain links TRBV5-1 to TRBJ1-1; D is perhaps TRBD1 (5 bases). CDR1 is SGHRS, CDR2 YFSETQ, per germline. V was clipped by 3 bases and J by 4 bases, with 10 bases between them. CDR3 length: 13 amino acids. The CDR3 is CASSWQGSTEAFF. The CDR3, as DNA: TGCGCCAGCAGCTGGCAGGGTAGCACTGAAGCTTTCTTT.

The chain is built from TRBV12-3 or TRBV12-4 and TRBJ2-2; 7 nucleotides line up with TRBD2. The V and J ends lost 6 bases and 4 bases, in that order; junction bases with no gene match: 8. This CDR3 is built from 15 residues. The CDR3 spells CASRPSGVVTGELFF. The DNA of the CDR3 is TGTGCCAGCAGACCCAGCGGGGTGGTCACCGGGGAGCTGTTTTTT.

The CDR3 DNA sequence: TGCGCCAGCAGCCAACCGACTAGCGGGGGGGAGTTAAAGACCCAGTACTTC. This translates into CASSQPTSGGELKTQYF. V and J are TRBV4-1 and TRBJ2-5; TRBD2 matches 14 bases. The CDR3 extends over 17 amino acids. The V and J ends lost 2 bases and 6 bases, in that order; junction bases with no gene match: 8. The germline CDR1 and CDR2 sequences are MGHRA and YSYEKL.

This chain joins TRBV12-3 or TRBV12-4 and TRBJ2-4; TRBD1 matches at 8 bases. The CDR3 has 22 amino acids. With 6 bases clipped from V and 0 bases from J, the junction kept 25 bases outside the gene matches. The DNA of the CDR3 is TGTGCCAGCAGCTCGACGCCGACGGGACAGGCGGAAATACTACTAGCCAAAAACATTCAGTACTTC. This encodes CASSSTPTGQAEILLAKNIQYF.

This rearrangement joins TRBV7-9 to TRBJ2-2, with TRBD2 identical over 7 bases. Germline V gives CDR1 SEHNR, CDR2 FQNEAQ (reference sequence). V was clipped by 6 bases and J by 5 bases; unmatched bases: 9. The CDR3 spans 15 residues. CDR3 region: CASRPSGAGTGELFF. The CDR3 DNA reads TGTGCCAGCAGACCCAGCGGGGCGGGGACCGGGGAGCTGTTTTTT. The variable domain in full, with the rest retrieved from reference TRBV7-9 and TRBJ2-2, is DTGVSQNPRHKITKRGQNVTFRCDPISEHNRLYWYRQTLGQGPEFLTYFQNEAQLEKSRLLSDRFSAERPKGSFSTLEIQRTEQGDSAMYLCASRPSGAGTGELFFGEGSRLTVL.

The table lists this clonotype with a few counts. This chain uses TRBV3-1 with TRBJ1-4; D gene ambiguous. CDR3 size: 12 residues. Trimming removed 3 bases from V and 9 bases from J, with 8 bases in between. Germline CDR1 and CDR2: LGHDT and YNNKEL (reference sequence). The CDR3 spells CASSHNRKKLFF. CDR3 nucleotides: TGTGCCAGCAGCCATAATCGAAAAAAACTGTTTTTT.

The V gene is TRBV3-1, the J gene TRBJ2-5; D is possibly TRBD1 (6 bases). In germline, CDR1 is LGHDT, CDR2 YNNKEL (reference sequence). V lost 2 bases, J lost 1 base, and 14 bases lay in between. The CDR3 extends over 16 amino acids. CDR3 amino acids: CASSQRIQGRQETQYF. The CDR3 DNA sequence: TGTGCCAGCAGCCAACGGATACAGGGTCGCCAAGAGACCCAGTACTTC.

The chain recombines TRBV20-1 with TRBJ2-7, with D possibly TRBD2 on 5 matching bases. This CDR3 comprises 11 residues. Germline V gene data show CDR1 as DFQATT and CDR2 as SNEGSKA (reference sequence). Trimming removed 5 bases at V and 5 bases at J, with 10 bases between. CDR3 protein: CSAGSGHEQYF. In nucleotides, the CDR3 is TGCAGTGCTGGGAGCGGCCACGAGCAGTACTTC.

The V gene is TRBV6-2 or TRBV6-3, the J gene TRBJ1-2; TRBD1 agrees at 9 bases. This CDR3 is 17 amino acids long. Germline values: CDR1 MNHEY, CDR2 SVGEGT. The junction had 10 bases not matched to a gene; V was cut back by 5 bases and J by 0 bases. CDR3 DNA: TGTGCCAGCAGTATTCCTGGGACAGGGTCGACTAACTATGGCTACACCTTC. Encoded protein: CASSIPGTGSTNYGYTF.